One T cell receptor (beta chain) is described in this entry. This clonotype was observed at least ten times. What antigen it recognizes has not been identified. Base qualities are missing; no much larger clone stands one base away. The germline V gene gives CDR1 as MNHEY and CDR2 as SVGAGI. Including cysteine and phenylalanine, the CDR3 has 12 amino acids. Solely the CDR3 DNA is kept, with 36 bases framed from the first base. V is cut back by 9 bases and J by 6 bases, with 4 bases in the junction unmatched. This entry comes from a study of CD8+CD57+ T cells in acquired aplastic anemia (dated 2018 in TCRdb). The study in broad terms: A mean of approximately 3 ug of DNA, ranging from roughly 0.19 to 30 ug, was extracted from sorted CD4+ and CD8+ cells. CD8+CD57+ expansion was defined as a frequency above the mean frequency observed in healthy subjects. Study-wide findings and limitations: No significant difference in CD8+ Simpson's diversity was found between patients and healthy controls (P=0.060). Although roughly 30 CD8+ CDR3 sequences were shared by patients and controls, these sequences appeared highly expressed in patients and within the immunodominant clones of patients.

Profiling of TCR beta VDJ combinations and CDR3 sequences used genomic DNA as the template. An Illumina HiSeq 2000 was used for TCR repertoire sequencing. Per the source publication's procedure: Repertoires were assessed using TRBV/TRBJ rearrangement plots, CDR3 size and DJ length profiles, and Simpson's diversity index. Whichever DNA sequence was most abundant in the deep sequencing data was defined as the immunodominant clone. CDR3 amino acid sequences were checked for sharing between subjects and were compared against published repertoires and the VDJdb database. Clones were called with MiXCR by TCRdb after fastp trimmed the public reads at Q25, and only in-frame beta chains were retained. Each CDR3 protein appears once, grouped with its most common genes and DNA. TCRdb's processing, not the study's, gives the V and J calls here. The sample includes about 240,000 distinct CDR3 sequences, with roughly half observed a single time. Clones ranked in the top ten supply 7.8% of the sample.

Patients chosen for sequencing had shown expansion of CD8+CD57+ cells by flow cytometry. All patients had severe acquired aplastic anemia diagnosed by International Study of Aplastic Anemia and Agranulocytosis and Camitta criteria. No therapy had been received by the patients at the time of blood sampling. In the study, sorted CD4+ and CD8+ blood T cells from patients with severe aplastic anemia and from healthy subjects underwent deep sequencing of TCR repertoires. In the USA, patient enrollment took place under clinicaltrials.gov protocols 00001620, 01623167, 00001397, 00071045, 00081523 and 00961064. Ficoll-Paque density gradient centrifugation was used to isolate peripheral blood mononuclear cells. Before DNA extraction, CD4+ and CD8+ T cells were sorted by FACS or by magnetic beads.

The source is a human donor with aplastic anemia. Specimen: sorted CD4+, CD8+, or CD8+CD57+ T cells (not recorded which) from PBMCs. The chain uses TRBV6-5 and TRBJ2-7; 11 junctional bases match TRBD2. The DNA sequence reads TGTGCCAGTCGACTAGCGGGATCCGAGCAGTACTTC. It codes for CASRLAGSEQYF.